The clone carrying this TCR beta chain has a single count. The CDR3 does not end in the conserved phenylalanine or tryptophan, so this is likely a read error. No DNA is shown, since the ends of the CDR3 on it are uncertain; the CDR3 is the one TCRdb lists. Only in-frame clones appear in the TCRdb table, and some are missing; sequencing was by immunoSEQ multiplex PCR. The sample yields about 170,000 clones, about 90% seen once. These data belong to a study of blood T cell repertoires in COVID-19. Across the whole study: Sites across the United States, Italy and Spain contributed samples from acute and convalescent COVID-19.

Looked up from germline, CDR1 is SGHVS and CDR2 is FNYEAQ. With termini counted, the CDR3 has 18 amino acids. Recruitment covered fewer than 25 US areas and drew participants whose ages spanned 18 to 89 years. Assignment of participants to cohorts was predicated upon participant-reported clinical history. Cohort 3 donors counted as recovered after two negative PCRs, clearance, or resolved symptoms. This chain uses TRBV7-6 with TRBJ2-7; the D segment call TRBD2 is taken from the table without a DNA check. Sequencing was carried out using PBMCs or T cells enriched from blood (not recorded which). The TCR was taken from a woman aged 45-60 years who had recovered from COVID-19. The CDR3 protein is CASSSSRWPMELAGEHPL.